This TCR beta chain was sequenced for a study of beta chain features in type 1 diabetes. After removal of 5 bases from V and 6 bases from J, the junction contained 6 bases not matched to a gene. The CDR3 has 13 amino acids. Germline V lookup: CDR1 SSHAT, CDR2 FNYEAQ (reference sequence). On this clone itself: Its antigen is still unknown.

Every isolated RNA sample was fully reverse transcribed, so sequencing captured expressed TCRB transcripts. There were 3 million to 4 million reads on average in the naive, central memory and regulatory T cell samples. Using immunoSEQ multiplex PCR, the repertoire was profiled, and TCRdb retains in-frame clones only, with some absent. The table records about 240,000 clones, 25% to 30% of them present only once. Stem cell-like memory, regulatory, central memory and naive CD4+ cells were sorted via CD45RO/CCR7/CD25/CD127/CD95/CD27. Points from the study as a whole: In these data, an HLA type influence on TCRB rearrangement remained unresolved. Lower insertion and higher deletion counts appeared at VDJ junctions in type 1 diabetes patients.

The origin of this receptor is a man aged 25 to 45 in good health. Sequencing was carried out using central memory CD4+ T cells from blood. The chain carries TRBV7-7 and TRBJ2-7; 8 bases map to TRBD1. The CDR3 sequence is CASSLDRVGEQYF. The CDR3 coding sequence is TGTGCCAGCAGCCTGGACAGGGTGGGCGAGCAGTACTTC.